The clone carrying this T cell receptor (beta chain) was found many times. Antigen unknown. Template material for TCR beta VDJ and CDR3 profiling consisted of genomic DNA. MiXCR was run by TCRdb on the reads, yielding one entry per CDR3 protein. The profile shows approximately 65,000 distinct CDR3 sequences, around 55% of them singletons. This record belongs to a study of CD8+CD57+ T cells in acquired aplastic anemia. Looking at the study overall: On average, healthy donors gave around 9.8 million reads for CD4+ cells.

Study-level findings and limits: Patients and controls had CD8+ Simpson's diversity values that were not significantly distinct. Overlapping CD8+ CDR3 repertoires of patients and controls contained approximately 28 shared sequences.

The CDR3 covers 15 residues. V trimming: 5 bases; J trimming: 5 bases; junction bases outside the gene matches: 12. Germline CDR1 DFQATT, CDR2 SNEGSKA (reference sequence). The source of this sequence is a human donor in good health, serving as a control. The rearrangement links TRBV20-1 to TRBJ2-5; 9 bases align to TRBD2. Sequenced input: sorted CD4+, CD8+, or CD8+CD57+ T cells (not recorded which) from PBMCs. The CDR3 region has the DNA TGCAGTGCTGACGACGGGGGACTAGCTTTTGAGACCCAGTACTTC. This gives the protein CSADDGGLAFETQYF.